A single TCR beta chain is shown here with its context. Its antigen remains unknown. Researchers ran the PCR with 60 Vbeta and 13 Jbeta primers. TCRdb's copy holds only in-frame clones and misses some; the assay was immunoSEQ multiplex PCR. The sample table includes roughly 73,000 clones. The data derive from a study of cytomegalovirus exposure and HLA in healthy donors. In the study overall: From donors who were HLA-typed, an early data release held 65 million to 85 million unique TCRs.

Study observations and caveats: For most TCR sequences rarity was the rule, although some public TCRs occurred in many donors.

The V gene's germline CDR1 is SGHTA and CDR2 FQGNSA. The CDR3 length is 16 residues. V trimming: 6 bases; J trimming: 1 base; junction bases outside the gene matches: 11. The clonotype was recovered from a man aged 45-65 years in good health and CMV-seropositive. Source material: PBMCs. The chain has TRBV7-2 and TRBJ2-5; 7 bases fit TRBD2. DNA of the CDR3: TGTGCCAGCAGTTCAGGAGCGGGGCGGGGCCAAGAGACCCAGTACTTC. Amino acids: CASSSGAGRGQETQYF. The full variable domain, completed using reference TRBV7-2 and TRBJ2-5, is GAGVSQSPSNKVTEKGKDVELRCDPISGHTALYWYRQSLGQGLEFLIYFQGNSAPDKSGLPSDRFSAERTGGSVSTLTIQRTQQEDSAVYLCASSSGAGRGQETQYFGPGTRLLVL.